These 24 T cell receptor beta chains were sequenced from one sample in a study of T cells in Graves' hyperthyroidism and ophthalmopathy. Amplified regions were TCR beta CDR3 sequences from RNA transcripts. TCR CDR3 underwent first-round RT-PCR with the HTBI primer set. Using its own MiXCR run on the multiplex PCR reads, TCRdb lists one record per CDR3 protein. The table has 250,000 or so distinct CDR3 sequences, around 15% seen once. The sequenced sample consisted of blood. These receptors came from a woman aged 45-60 years with Graves' hyperthyroidism that later progressed to Graves' ophthalmopathy.

The sample holds many counts of this clonotype. The V and J genes are TRBV28 and TRBJ1-2, with D perhaps TRBD1 (5 bases). V shed 8 bases and J shed 8 bases, with 18 bases lying between them. Per the germline V gene, CDR1 is MDHEN and CDR2 is SYDVKM. The CDR3 contains 13 residues. This CDR3 reads CASRRQGRGGYTF. The CDR3 DNA reads TGTGCCAGCCGTCGTCAGGGACGTGGGGGCTACACCTTC.

V and J are TRBV3-1 and TRBJ2-1, with TRBD2 matching over 7 bases. The CDR3 spans 15 residues. Trimming took 5 bases from V and 7 from J; bases not matched to a gene: 11. Germline CDR1 reads LGHDT; CDR2 reads YNNKEL (reference sequence). Written as DNA, the CDR3 is TGTGCCAGCAGCGAACCCTGGGGGGAGGGGAATGAGCAGTTCTTC. Translating gives CASSEPWGEGNEQFF.

This clonotype was detected a few times. V gene TRBV14 combines with J gene TRBJ2-6; the D gene is possibly TRBD2 (6 bases). V dropped 3 bases and J dropped 5 bases, with 17 bases sitting between them. The CDR3 extends over 17 amino acids. Germline CDR1 SGHDN, CDR2 FVKESK. CDR3 sequence reads: CASSQGRLNLRANVLTF. The DNA of the CDR3 is TGTGCCAGCAGCCAGGGGAGGCTCAACCTTAGGGCCAACGTCCTGACTTTC. Full variable domain (remainder filled in from reference TRBV14 and TRBJ2-6): EAGVTQFPSHSVIEKGQTVTLRCDPISGHDNLYWYRRVMGKEIKFLLHFVKESKQDESGMPNNRFLAERTGGTYSTLKVQPAELEDSGVYFCASSQGRLNLRANVLTFGAGSRLTVL.

This chain's CDR3 is CSAREFAGGSSYEQYF. In nucleotides, the CDR3 is TGCAGTGCTAGAGAGTTTGCGGGAGGCAGCTCCTACGAGCAGTACTTC. V and J are TRBV20-1 and TRBJ2-7; TRBD2 matches at 8 bases. Germline CDR1 DFQATT, CDR2 SNEGSKA (reference sequence). The trim removed 0 bases at V and 0 bases at J, leaving 7 bases unmatched. There are 16 residues in the CDR3.

This clonotype was seen many times. This rearrangement joins TRBV28 to TRBJ1-6; D unclear. The germline CDR1 and CDR2 sequences are MDHEN and SYDVKM. The length of the CDR3 is 15 residues. V gave up 3 bases and J gave up 2 bases, with 8 bases separating them. CDR3 protein: CASSFEAPYNSPLHF. The CDR3, as DNA: TGTGCCAGCAGTTTTGAGGCTCCCTATAATTCACCCCTCCACTTT. Full variable domain (missing parts from reference TRBV28 and TRBJ1-6): DVKVTQSSRYLVKRTGEKVFLECVQDMDHENMFWYRQDPGLGLRLIYFSYDVKMKEKGDIPEGYSVSREKKERFSLILESASTNQTSMYLCASSFEAPYNSPLHFGNGTRLTVT.

The genes are TRBV24-1 and TRBJ2-3; 12 bases map to TRBD2. Germline assignment: CDR1 KGHDR and CDR2 SFDVKD. CDR3 length: 15 residues. Trimming removed 9 bases from V and 4 bases from J; junction bases left unmatched: 7. CDR3: CATAPTSGSADTQYF. The DNA for the CDR3 is TGTGCCACCGCCCCGACTAGCGGGAGCGCAGATACGCAGTATTTT.

With respect to this clonotype: A single base separates this from a much larger clone, so it may be a read error. This chain joins TRBV27 and TRBJ2-7, with D tentatively TRBD1 (6 bases). The V end lost 8 bases, the J end lost 0 bases, and 29 bases lay between the germline ends. The CDR3 is 19 amino acids. The V gene's germline CDR1 is MNHEY and CDR2 SMNVEV (reference sequence). CDR3 bases: TGTGCCAGCTCAATATACCCGGAACAGGGTATTGGAGGCTCCTACGAGCAGTACTTC. Amino acid sequence: CASSIYPEQGIGGSYEQYF.

This clonotype was recorded many times. The chain links TRBV6-6 to TRBJ1-1; weak D call: TRBD1 (6 bases). The CDR3 covers 14 residues. Germline CDR1 and CDR2: MNHNY and SVGAGI (reference sequence). V lost 2 bases and J 5 bases, leaving 12 bases between the germline ends. The DNA of the CDR3 is TGTGCCAGCAGTTACCGGGGGGCCCAGACTGAAGCTTTCTTT. Translated: CASSYRGAQTEAFF.

This clonotype was counted between two and nine times. The rearrangement links TRBV2 to TRBJ1-4; D is uncertain. The CDR3 is 13 amino acids. Germline V gene data show CDR1 as SNHLY and CDR2 as FYNNEI. V lost 1 base and J 6 bases, leaving 6 bases between the germline ends. The CDR3 protein is CASSEVGDEKLFF. As DNA, the CDR3 is TGTGCCAGCAGTGAAGTCGGGGATGAAAAACTGTTTTTT.

Note on this clonotype: An end of the junction differs from the germline gene, which may be a read error. This chain links TRBV7-9 with TRBJ1-2, with D perhaps TRBD1 (6 bases). Per the germline V gene, CDR1 is SEHNR and CDR2 is FQNEAQ (reference sequence). The CDR3 contains 14 residues. The CDR3 reads CASNLNGAGEGYTF. In nucleotides, the CDR3 is TGTGCCAGCAACTTAAACGGGGCAGGGGAAGGCTACACCTTC.

The table lists this clonotype with many counts. The chain links TRBV4-2 to TRBJ2-7; weak D call: TRBD1 (6 bases). This CDR3 has 15 amino acids. The V gene lost 4 bases and the J gene lost 5 bases, with 18 bases spanning the gap. CDR1 LGHNA and CDR2 YNFKEQ come from the germline V gene. Here the CDR3 DNA reads TGTGCCAGCAGCCCGACAACACCGACAGGCAACGAGCAGTACTTC. Its protein product is CASSPTTPTGNEQYF.

This clonotype was seen repeatedly, ten times or more. The chain carries TRBV13 and TRBJ2-7; tentative D call: TRBD1 (6 bases). Germline lookup yields CDR1 PRHDT and CDR2 FYEKMQ (reference sequence). The V and J ends lost 6 bases and 5 bases respectively, with 11 bases between them. The CDR3 has 12 amino acids. The DNA for the CDR3 is TGTGCCAGCAGGACCAGGGGCCACGAGCAGTACTTC. Its translation is CASRTRGHEQYF. The whole variable domain, filled in from reference TRBV13 and TRBJ2-7, reads AAGVIQSPRHLIKEKRETATLKCYPIPRHDTVYWYQQGPGQDPQFLISFYEKMQSDKGSIPDRFSAQQFSDYHSELNMSSLELGDSALYFCASRTRGHEQYFGPGTRLTVT.

This clonotype was counted only a few times. This chain links TRBV20-1 with TRBJ2-7, with 7 nucleotides matching TRBD2. V shed 5 bases, J shed 6 bases, and the junction held 10 bases outside the gene matches. CDR3 length: 13 residues. Germline lookup yields CDR1 DFQATT and CDR2 SNEGSKA (reference sequence). CDR3 amino acids: CSASLAVLSEQYF. Written as DNA, the CDR3 is TGCAGTGCTTCCCTAGCGGTGCTTAGCGAGCAGTACTTC.

This clonotype was detected many times. The V and J genes are TRBV3-1 and TRBJ2-1; 8 bases align to TRBD2. In germline, CDR1 is LGHDT, CDR2 YNNKEL (reference sequence). V dropped 4 bases and J dropped 5; count of bases not matched to a gene: 7. This CDR3 spans 15 amino acids. CDR3 in DNA: TGTGCCAGCAGCCGCGCGGGAGGATCCCACAATGAGCAGTTCTTC. Amino acid sequence: CASSRAGGSHNEQFF.

This clonotype showed up just a few times. The chain links TRBV9 to TRBJ2-3; 7 nucleotides match TRBD2. This CDR3 contains 16 residues. The V segment lost 0 bases and the J segment 4 bases; nucleotides outside the gene matches: 8. CDR1 and CDR2 (germline): SGDLS, YYNGEE. The CDR3, as DNA: TGTGCCAGCAGCGTAGCGGGAGGCCACGGAGCAGATACGCAGTATTTT. It yields the protein CASSVAGGHGADTQYF.

The rearrangement joins TRBV20-1 to TRBJ2-3; D possibly matches TRBD1 or TRBD2 (5 bases each). Germline assignment: CDR1 DFQATT and CDR2 SNEGSKA (reference sequence). There are 13 residues in the CDR3. Trimming stripped 6 bases from V and 2 bases from J, with 12 bases between. The CDR3 DNA sequence: TGCAGTGCGGGGCCAGCGGTCACAGATACGCAGTATTTT. Translation gives CSAGPAVTDTQYF.

At least ten counts were recorded for this clonotype. CDR3 DNA: TGTGCCACCAGCAGGACAGGACCCACCAGAGAGACCCAGTACTTC. It specifies CATSRTGPTRETQYF. This chain uses TRBV15 with TRBJ2-5; D may be TRBD1 (6 bases). CDR3 length equals 15 residues. CDR1 LNHNV and CDR2 YYDKDF come from the germline V gene (reference sequence). V dropped 3 bases and J dropped 4 bases, with 15 bases sitting between them.

This clonotype was observed a few times. It may be a read error: a sequence one base away is much more abundant. V and J are TRBV30 and TRBJ1-1, with D hard to call. Trimming took 0 bases from V and 1 from J, leaving 6 bases between them. CDR3 length: 13 amino acids. Germline V gene lookup returns CDR1 GTSNPN and CDR2 SVGIG (reference sequence). CDR3 protein: CAWSVSQNTEAFF. CDR3 in DNA: TGTGCCTGGAGTGTAAGTCAGAACACTGAAGCTTTCTTT.

This clonotype has a count of ten or more. The chain has TRBV9 and TRBJ2-1, with TRBD1 identical over 8 bases. Per germline, CDR1 SGDLS and CDR2 YYNGEE. The CDR3 runs 15 residues. With V trimmed by 0 bases and J by 5 bases, 4 bases remained unmatched. The CDR3 DNA reads TGTGCCAGCAGCGTAGGCGGCAGGGGGCACAATGAGCAGTTCTTC. Its protein product is CASSVGGRGHNEQFF.

This sequence joins TRBV28 and TRBJ2-2, with TRBD1 identical over 7 bases. V lost 6 bases to trimming and J lost 7 bases; unmatched junction nucleotides: 11. Germline lookup yields CDR1 MDHEN and CDR2 SYDVKM. The CDR3 sequence is 15 residues long. CDR3 sequence: CASSPPTGMSGELFF. In nucleotides, the CDR3 is TGTGCCAGCAGCCCCCCGACAGGGATGAGCGGGGAGCTGTTTTTT.

Ten or more counts support this clonotype. V usage is TRBV30 and J usage is TRBJ1-1; 7 bases align to TRBD1. Germline-derived CDR1 and CDR2 are GTSNPN and SVGIG (reference sequence). With 3 bases clipped from V and 9 bases from J, the junction kept 7 bases outside the gene matches. This CDR3 spans 12 amino acids. For the CDR3, the DNA is TGTGCCTGGAGGGTGACAGGGCGAAAAGCTTTCTTT. This sequence encodes CAWRVTGRKAFF. Based on the CDR3 plus reference TRBV30 and TRBJ1-1, the full variable domain is SQTIHQWPATLVQPVGSPLSLECTVEGTSNPNLYWYRQAAGRGLQLLFYSVGIGQISSEVPQNLSASRPQDRQFILSSKKLLLSDSGFYLCAWRVTGRKAFFGQGTRLTVV.

There are many counts of this clonotype. The rearrangement joins TRBV28 to TRBJ2-1; 13 positions match TRBD2. Losses at the gene ends were 5 bases for V and 7 bases for J; bases not matched to a gene: 8. Germline lookup yields CDR1 MDHEN and CDR2 SYDVKM. The CDR3 has 16 residues. In nucleotides, the CDR3 is TGTGCCAGCAGTCCCGGGACTAGCGGGAACGGGAATGAGCAGTTCTTC. This sequence encodes CASSPGTSGNGNEQFF.

The rearrangement uses TRBV6-1 and TRBJ2-1; 11 bases match TRBD2. The CDR3 length is 15 residues. The junction had 8 bases not matched to a gene; V was cut back by 7 bases and J by 6 bases. CDR1 and CDR2 (germline): MNHNS, SASEGT. The CDR3 region is CASTPGGLAVNEQFF. CDR3 sequence (DNA): TGTGCCAGCACTCCCGGGGGACTAGCGGTCAATGAGCAGTTCTTC.

At least ten counts were recorded for this clonotype. The rearrangement links TRBV20-1 to TRBJ1-4; D gene ambiguous. The CDR3 covers 12 residues. The germline V and J ends were trimmed by 3 bases and 7 bases, with 9 bases remaining between them. Germline lookup yields CDR1 DFQATT and CDR2 SNEGSKA (reference sequence). The CDR3 spells CSASLSGEKLFF. CDR3 DNA: TGCAGTGCTAGCCTCAGTGGTGAAAAACTGTTTTTT.